Below, one T cell receptor (beta chain) is given with its context. The antigen remains undetermined. This record comes from a study of siplizumab effects on memory and regulatory T cells. After removal of 5 bases from V and 4 bases from J, the junction contained 10 bases not matched to a gene. The CDR3 runs 15 residues. CDR1 is SGHTA, CDR2 FQGNSA, per germline. Study outcomes and limitations: No functional test confirmed suppression by proliferating siplizumab-culture Tregs. Significant reduction of alloreactive sequences traceable to unstimulated CD4+ memory cells was observed with siplizumab. Unstimulated subsets accounted for the mapping of only a minor share of the clones that were alloreactive.

Around 10^5 TCR templates underwent assay in every sample. Profiled with immunoSEQ multiplex PCR; TCRdb holds only in-frame clones, not every one. The sample lists roughly 97,000 clones; 93% were seen once. The origin of this receptor is a human donor in good health. Sequenced input: Tregs sorted from blood. This chain uses TRBV7-2 with TRBJ1-2; 7 nucleotides align to TRBD1. CDR3 bases: TGTGCCAGCAGCCCCAGACAGGGTCCGTCCTATGGCTACACCTTC. Protein: CASSPRQGPSYGYTF.